These 26 T cell receptor beta chains were sequenced from one sample in a study of CD4 T cells in relation to SARS-CoV-2 and coronaviruses. Unexposed donor CD4+ T cells date from about 2010-2019, before the COVID-19 pandemic. After about 11 days of culture, CD4+ T cells were isolated. Measured with immunoSEQ multiplex PCR; TCRdb has only the in-frame clones, and not every one. The sample carries approximately 22,000 clones, about 70% recorded once. No antigen has been identified for these receptors. The sample comprised CD4+ T cells from PBMCs, cultured in vitro. The source of these receptors is a human donor in good health.

This clone was recorded once. The chain employs TRBV11-2 and TRBJ2-5, with unresolved D. The CDR3 is made up of 17 amino acids. Germline assignment: CDR1 SGHAT and CDR2 FQNNGV. The V and J ends lost 2 bases and 5 bases respectively, with 21 bases between them. The CDR3 DNA reads as TGTGCCAGCAGCTTATTTTCCCTCCGGCGTGCGTTGGAGACCCAGTACTTC. This sequence encodes CASSLFSLRRALETQYF.

The V and J genes are TRBV30 and TRBJ1-6; maybe TRBD1 (5 bases). Germline V gene data show CDR1 as GTSNPN and CDR2 as SVGIG (reference sequence). The CDR3 has 17 amino acids. Deletions cut 0 bases from V and 7 bases from J, with 19 bases between. The CDR3 is CAWSVAGTGGKNSPLHF. The DNA of the CDR3 is TGTGCCTGGAGTGTAGCCGGGACGGGGGGAAAAAATTCACCCCTCCACTTT. The variable domain in full, with the rest retrieved from reference TRBV30 and TRBJ1-6, is SQTIHQWPATLVQPVGSPLSLECTVEGTSNPNLYWYRQAAGRGLQLLFYSVGIGQISSEVPQNLSASRPQDRQFILSSKKLLLSDSGFYLCAWSVAGTGGKNSPLHFGNGTRLTVT.

The rearrangement joins TRBV5-1 to TRBJ1-2; no definite D call. V dropped 0 bases and J dropped 4 bases, with 10 bases sitting between them. CDR1 and CDR2 (germline): SGHRS, YFSETQ. The CDR3 spans 14 residues. In DNA form, the CDR3 reads TGCGCCAGCAGCTTGGGCCGGGGTCTCTATGGCTACACCTTC. Amino acid sequence: CASSLGRGLYGYTF.

J is TRBJ2-1 and V is TRBV5-1; D is tentatively TRBD1 or TRBD2 (5 bases each). Germline V lookup: CDR1 SGHRS, CDR2 YFSETQ. V was trimmed by 0 bases and J by 8 bases, leaving 12 bases between them. The CDR3 is 14 amino acids. The CDR3: CASSLDSGRDEQFF. The CDR3 region has the DNA TGCGCCAGCAGCTTGGATTCAGGGAGAGATGAGCAGTTCTTC. Drawing the rest from reference TRBV5-1 and TRBJ2-1, the complete variable domain is KAGVTQTPRYLIKTRGQQVTLSCSPISGHRSVSWYQQTPGQGLQFLFEYFSETQRNKGNFPGRFSGRQFSNSRSEMNVSTLELGDSALYLCASSLDSGRDEQFFGPGTRLTVL.

The V call is TRBV5-1, the J call TRBJ2-7, with 15 bases aligning to TRBD2. The CDR3 length is 19 residues. Germline V CDR1 and CDR2: SGHRS, YFSETQ. V trimming: 0 bases; J trimming: 4 bases; junction bases outside the gene matches: 11. CDR3 region: CASSLEGTSGRILPYEQYF. In DNA form, the CDR3 reads TGCGCCAGCAGCTTGGAAGGGACTAGCGGGAGGATTCTCCCTTACGAGCAGTACTTC.

The chain uses TRBV6-6 and TRBJ2-7, with D possibly being TRBD1 (6 bases). Germline values: CDR1 MNHNY, CDR2 SVGAGI (reference sequence). The ends were cut back, 6 bases at V and 2 bases at J, with 14 bases in the middle. This CDR3 comprises 14 residues. The CDR3 loop is CASRKGDTPYEQYF. CDR3 DNA sequence: TGTGCCAGCAGAAAAGGGGACACCCCCTACGAGCAGTACTTC.

This sequence joins TRBV29-1 and TRBJ1-2, with 7 positions matching TRBD1. V trimming: 6 bases; J trimming: 3 bases; junction bases outside the gene matches: 13. Germline-derived CDR1 and CDR2 are SQVTM and ANQGSEA. This CDR3 has 15 residues. CDR3 nucleotide sequence: TGCAGCGTCGATGGCTGGGGACAGCCATACTATGGCTACACCTTC. The encoded protein is CSVDGWGQPYYGYTF.

The V call is TRBV4-3, the J call TRBJ2-6, with D unclear. The V end was cut by 5 bases, the J end by 4 bases, with 9 bases between. Per the germline V gene, CDR1 is LGHNA and CDR2 is YSLEER. This CDR3 is 14 amino acids long. CDR3 coding DNA: TGCGCCAGCAGCATCGATGCAGGGGCCAACGTCCTGACTTTC. Translated, it gives CASSIDAGANVLTF.

The rearrangement joins TRBV5-1 to TRBJ2-1, with 13 bases matching TRBD2. The CDR3 length is 16 residues. In germline, CDR1 is SGHRS, CDR2 YFSETQ. With 0 bases clipped from V and 5 bases from J, the junction kept 2 bases outside the gene matches. The CDR3 nucleotides read TGCGCCAGCAGCTTGGCGACTAGCGGGGGGAACAATGAGCAGTTCTTC. It specifies CASSLATSGGNNEQFF.

This chain links TRBV6-5 with TRBJ1-1; TRBD1 is a possible D gene (6 bases). This CDR3 has 14 amino acids. Germline V gives CDR1 MNHEY, CDR2 SVGAGI. V dropped 8 bases and J dropped 3 bases, with 16 bases sitting between them. CDR3 in amino acids: CASPRTVRDTEAFF. The CDR3 region has the DNA TGTGCCAGCCCCCGGACAGTAAGGGACACTGAAGCTTTCTTT.

This chain joins TRBV6-5 and TRBJ2-7, with 9 positions matching TRBD1. This CDR3 has 15 residues. The germline CDR1 and CDR2 sequences are MNHEY and SVGAGI. V gave up 4 bases and J gave up 7 bases; unmatched junction bases: 11. The CDR3 reads CASSFTGGRMGEQYF. In DNA, the CDR3 is TGTGCCAGCAGTTTCACAGGGGGCCGAATGGGGGAGCAGTACTTC.

The chain carries TRBV5-1 and TRBJ2-7, with TRBD1 matching over 9 bases. The CDR3 has 16 residues. J was trimmed by 1 base and V by 4 bases; bases with no gene match: 9. Per the germline V gene, CDR1 is SGHRS and CDR2 is YFSETQ. This CDR3 is CASSSAGTGISYEQYF. CDR3 nucleotide sequence: TGCGCCAGCAGCAGTGCGGGGACAGGGATTTCCTACGAGCAGTACTTC. Full variable domain (missing parts from reference TRBV5-1 and TRBJ2-7): KAGVTQTPRYLIKTRGQQVTLSCSPISGHRSVSWYQQTPGQGLQFLFEYFSETQRNKGNFPGRFSGRQFSNSRSEMNVSTLELGDSALYLCASSSAGTGISYEQYFGPGTRLTVT.

In its sample, this clone was seen a few times. The rearrangement joins TRBV6-2 or TRBV6-3 to TRBJ2-1, with D unresolved. This CDR3 contains 11 residues. Germline CDR1 MNHEY, CDR2 SVGEGT. V lost 4 bases to trimming and J lost 7 bases, with 5 bases between them. CDR3 in DNA: TGTGCCAGCAGTTCCAGAAATGAGCAGTTCTTC. Translation: CASSSRNEQFF.

The rearrangement links TRBV5-1 to TRBJ2-1; D may correspond to TRBD1 or TRBD2 (6 bases each). This CDR3 has 15 amino acids. The V and J ends lost 6 bases and 5 bases respectively, with 18 bases between them. The germline V gene encodes CDR1 SGHRS and CDR2 YFSETQ. This CDR3 is CASNTIGGGDNEQFF. CDR3 DNA sequence: TGCGCCAGCAATACAATCGGGGGCGGGGACAATGAGCAGTTCTTC.

DNA of the CDR3: TGCAGCGTTGGAGCCCCCCCGGGACAACTCCAAGAGACCCAGTACTTC. Translated, it gives CSVGAPPGQLQETQYF. This chain links TRBV29-1 with TRBJ2-5; D perhaps matches TRBD1 (6 bases). V was trimmed by 4 bases and J by 1 base, leaving 19 bases between them. CDR1 and CDR2 from the germline V gene are SQVTM and ANQGSEA. The CDR3 covers 16 residues.

The J gene is TRBJ2-7, the V gene TRBV5-1; a possible D gene is TRBD2 (7 bases). V was trimmed by 6 bases and J by 3 bases, leaving 19 bases between them. Germline V gene sequence: CDR1 SGHRS, CDR2 YFSETQ. CDR3 length equals 15 residues. The CDR3 sequence is CASNPRGGGSYEQYF. The DNA for the CDR3 is TGCGCCAGCAACCCTCGGGGCGGGGGCAGCTACGAGCAGTACTTC.

The chain couples TRBV19 to TRBJ2-1; TRBD1 aligns across 8 bases. The J segment lost 10 bases and the V segment lost 5 bases, leaving 10 bases of the junction unmatched. Per germline, CDR1 LNHDA and CDR2 SQIVND (reference sequence). The CDR3 runs 14 residues. The DNA of the CDR3 is TGTGCCAGTAGTGCGGACAGGGTTACTGGCGAGCAGTTCTTC. Amino acid sequence: CASSADRVTGEQFF.

The chain couples TRBV3-1 (or the pseudogene TRBV3-2) to TRBJ2-6; TRBD1 matches at 8 bases. V was pared by 1 base and J by 0 bases, with 8 bases of the junction left unmatched. CDR3 length: 19 amino acids. Germline loops: CDR1 LGHDT, CDR2 YNNKEL (reference sequence). This CDR3 reads CASSQVNTGGTSGANVLTF. CDR3 sequence (DNA): TGTGCCAGCAGCCAAGTGAATACAGGGGGGACCTCTGGGGCCAACGTCCTGACTTTC.

The chain is built from TRBV9 and TRBJ2-3, with 9 bases identical to TRBD2. Losses at the gene ends were 3 bases for V and 2 bases for J; bases not matched to a gene: 13. Germline assignment: CDR1 SGDLS and CDR2 YYNGEE. CDR3 length equals 18 residues. CDR3: CASSANLGGGVLTDTQYF. The CDR3 bases are TGTGCCAGCAGCGCCAACTTGGGCGGGGGGGTCCTCACAGATACGCAGTATTTT. The variable domain in full, completed from reference TRBV9 and TRBJ2-3, reads DSGVTQTPKHLITATGQRVTLRCSPRSGDLSVYWYQQSLDQGLQFLIQYYNGEERAKGNILERFSAQQFPDLHSELNLSSLELGDSALYFCASSANLGGGVLTDTQYFGPGTRLTVL.

This clone was seen a handful of times. The V gene is TRBV7-9, the J gene TRBJ2-1, with 14 bases identical to TRBD2. CDR1 is SEHNR and CDR2 is FQNEAQ in the germline V gene (reference sequence). Trimming cost V 4 bases and J 8 bases; bases outside gene matches: 4. The CDR3 extends over 15 amino acids. The CDR3 coding sequence is TGTGCCAGCAGCTGGGGACTAGCGGGAGTGGATGAGCAGTTCTTC. This translates into CASSWGLAGVDEQFF.

CDR3 bases: TGTGCCAGCAGCTTGACAGCGAATTCACCCCTCCACTTT. It specifies CASSLTANSPLHF. The rearrangement joins TRBV11-3 to TRBJ1-6; tentatively, D is TRBD1 (5 bases). Trimming shortened V by 3 bases and J by 7 bases, and 7 bases separated the two germline ends. Per the germline V gene, CDR1 is SGHNT and CDR2 is YENEEA. CDR3 length: 13 amino acids.

This chain connects TRBV5-4 to TRBJ2-3; TRBD1 is a possible D gene (6 bases). Germline CDR1 is SGHNT and CDR2 is YYREEE (reference sequence). The CDR3 loop spans 16 amino acids. Trimming took off 2 bases at V and 1 base at J, with 14 bases between the two ends. Written as DNA, the CDR3 is TGTGCCAGCAGCTTAAACAGGGCCCTAGGCACAGATACGCAGTATTTT. It translates to CASSLNRALGTDTQYF.

By proportion, this clone is medium-sized. The gene calls are TRBV30 and TRBJ1-1; no definite D call. The CDR3 sequence is 11 residues long. Trimming left V 3 bases short and J 7 bases short, with 9 bases between. The germline gives CDR1 GTSNPN, CDR2 SVGIG (reference sequence). CDR3 nucleotides: TGTGCCTGGAGCCCATTGGGTGAAGCTTTCTTT. It encodes CAWSPLGEAFF.

The chain links TRBV5-6 to TRBJ1-4, with a tentative D call TRBD1 (5 bases). Trimming took off 4 bases at V and 4 bases at J, with 11 bases between the two ends. Germline values: CDR1 SGHDT, CDR2 YYEEEE. The CDR3 has 14 residues. CDR3 amino acids: CASSTGLLNEKLFF. The CDR3 DNA reads as TGTGCCAGCAGCACGGGACTCCTTAATGAAAAACTGTTTTTT.

The chain carries TRBV10-1 and TRBJ2-1, with TRBD1 identical over 8 bases. The CDR3 has 15 residues. The trim removed 5 bases at V and 0 bases at J, leaving 3 bases unmatched. CDR1 WNHNN and CDR2 SYGVQD come from the germline V gene (reference sequence). In DNA, the CDR3 is TGCGCCAGCAGTAGCACAGGGGGCTCCTACAATGAGCAGTTCTTC. It translates to CASSSTGGSYNEQFF.

This chain joins TRBV18 and TRBJ1-4; no clear D gene. The length of the CDR3 is 15 residues. Germline lookup yields CDR1 KGHSH and CDR2 LQKENI. Between the trimmed V and J ends, which lost 2 bases and 4 bases, there was a span of 11 bases. The chain's CDR3 is CASSPNQADNEKLFF. CDR3 coding DNA: TGTGCCAGCTCACCAAACCAGGCTGATAATGAAAAACTGTTTTTT. The full variable domain, rest sourced from reference TRBV18 and TRBJ1-4, is NAGVMQNPRHLVRRRGQEARLRCSPMKGHSHVYWYRQLPEEGLKFMVYLQKENIIDESGMPKERFSAEFPKEGPSILRIQQVVRGDSAAYFCASSPNQADNEKLFFGSGTQLSVL.